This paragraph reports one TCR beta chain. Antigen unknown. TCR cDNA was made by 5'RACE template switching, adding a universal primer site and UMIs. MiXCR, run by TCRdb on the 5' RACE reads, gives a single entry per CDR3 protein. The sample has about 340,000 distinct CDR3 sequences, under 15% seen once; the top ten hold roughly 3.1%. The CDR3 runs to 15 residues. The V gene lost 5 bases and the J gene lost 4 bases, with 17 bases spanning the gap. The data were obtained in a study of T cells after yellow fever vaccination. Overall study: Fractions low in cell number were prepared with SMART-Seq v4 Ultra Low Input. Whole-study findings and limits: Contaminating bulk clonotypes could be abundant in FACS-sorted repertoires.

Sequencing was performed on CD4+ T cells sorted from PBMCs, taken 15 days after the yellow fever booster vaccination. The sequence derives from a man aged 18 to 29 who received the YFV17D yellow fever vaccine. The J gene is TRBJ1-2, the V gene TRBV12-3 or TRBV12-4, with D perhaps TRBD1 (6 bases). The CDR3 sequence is CASSPLGGAGYGYTF. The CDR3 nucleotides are TGTGCCAGCAGTCCCCTTGGGGGCGCGGGCTATGGCTACACCTTC.